This T cell receptor (beta chain) appears in the sequencing data of a study of shared clonotypes between healthy human individuals. The CDR3 has 15 residues. Germline CDR1 is SGHRS and CDR2 is YFSETQ. J was trimmed by 0 bases and V by 4 bases; bases with no gene match: 7. Of note for this clone: Antigen unknown.

The authors distributed each subset's genomic DNA evenly over several immunoSEQ plates. This table comes from immunoSEQ multiplex PCR, and its TCRdb copy is limited to in-frame clones, with some not included. This table holds some 2.3 million clones, approximately 95% found once. Findings and caveats of the study: All-four-donor shared clonotypes had higher generation probabilities than non-shared clonotypes did. Naive subsets tended to show greater estimated richness than memory subsets.

The specimen sequenced was naive CD4+ T cells from PBMCs. The subset: CD45RA+ positively selected. This TCR was sampled from a man aged 18 to 29 in good health. Some clones in this sample may be carry-over from other donors' samples. The chain recombines TRBV5-1 with TRBJ2-7; TRBD2 matches 7 bases. Here the CDR3 reads CASSPRVAGSYEQYF. The CDR3 nucleotides are TGCGCCAGCAGCCCGCGGGTAGCGGGCTCCTACGAGCAGTACTTC.